Below are 9 T cell receptor beta chains sequenced from a single sample in a study of T cell changes during pregnancy in multiple sclerosis. The protocol was immunoSEQ multiplex PCR, while the TCRdb copy is restricted to in-frame clones and leaves out a portion. There are more than 50,000 clones in the sample; roughly nine tenths occur only once, and 0.49% lies in the top ten. The starting material was CD4+ T cells from peripheral blood mononuclear cells, obtained after pregnancy. These receptors came from a female donor in good health, enrolled as a control in a pregnancy study.

The V call is TRBV7-2, the J call TRBJ2-2; TRBD2 agrees at 9 bases. With V trimmed by 3 bases and J by 1 base, 6 bases remained unmatched. CDR3 length: 17 amino acids. CDR1 is SGHTA, CDR2 FQGNSA, per germline. The CDR3 reads CASSLQSLAGNTGELFF. CDR3 sequence (DNA): TGTGCCAGCAGCTTGCAATCACTAGCGGGGAACACCGGGGAGCTGTTTTTT.

The chain carries TRBV5-6 and TRBJ2-7; D might be TRBD1 (5 bases). This CDR3 has 13 amino acids. Germline values: CDR1 SGHDT, CDR2 YYEEEE. V lost 2 bases and J lost 6, with 12 bases in between. As DNA, the CDR3 is TGTGCCAGCAGCTTCGACCGAAGGGGCGAGCAGTACTTC. It specifies CASSFDRRGEQYF. The variable domain in full, with the rest retrieved from reference TRBV5-6 and TRBJ2-7, is DAGVTQSPTHLIKTRGQQVTLRCSPKSGHDTVSWYQQALGQGPQFIFQYYEEEERQRGNFPDRFSGHQFPNYSSELNVNALLLGDSALYLCASSFDRRGEQYFGPGTRLTVT.

The chain is built from TRBV4-2 and TRBJ2-1; 8 bases line up with TRBD2. Germline V gene data show CDR1 as LGHNA and CDR2 as YNFKEQ. Unmatched junction bases numbered 5, after V lost 1 base and J lost 9 bases. This CDR3 has 14 residues. CDR3 in amino acids: CASSQVGGVAEQFF. CDR3 nucleotide sequence: TGTGCCAGCAGCCAAGTCGGGGGGGTCGCTGAGCAGTTCTTC.

This rearrangement joins TRBV11-2 to TRBJ2-5; D is perhaps TRBD2 (5 bases). The CDR3 runs to 13 residues. The V end was cut by 3 bases, the J end by 7 bases, with 12 bases between. The germline gives CDR1 SGHAT, CDR2 FQNNGV. CDR3 bases: TGTGCCAGCAGCTTTCGGACGAGGGTGACCCAGTACTTC. Its translation: CASSFRTRVTQYF.

The chain uses TRBV27 and TRBJ2-2; D remains ambiguous. Germline V lookup: CDR1 MNHEY, CDR2 SMNVEV (reference sequence). This CDR3 spans 15 amino acids. Trimming pared 7 bases from V and 0 bases from J, leaving 12 bases between. CDR3 sequence reads: CASKLTPPNTGELFF. In nucleotides, the CDR3 is TGTGCCAGCAAACTGACTCCACCGAACACCGGGGAGCTGTTTTTT.

The rearrangement uses TRBV29-1 and TRBJ2-6; a possible D gene is TRBD1 (6 bases). The ends were cut back, 7 bases at V and 1 base at J, with 11 bases in the middle. In germline, CDR1 is SQVTM, CDR2 ANQGSEA. The CDR3 sequence is 14 residues long. The CDR3 DNA reads TGCAGCGCCCAAGGGGGATCTGGGGCCAACGTCCTGACTTTC. Residues: CSAQGGSGANVLTF.

This sequence joins TRBV7-9 and TRBJ2-2; D is unresolved. The V end was cut by 5 bases, the J end by 1 base, with 11 bases between. Germline CDR1 SEHNR, CDR2 FQNEAQ (reference sequence). The CDR3 consists of 15 residues. The CDR3 loop reads CASSEVVQNTGELFF. CDR3 coding DNA: TGTGCCAGCAGCGAGGTCGTGCAGAACACCGGGGAGCTGTTTTTT.

The V call is TRBV6-5, the J call TRBJ2-7; D is possibly TRBD2 (6 bases). In germline, CDR1 is MNHEY, CDR2 SVGAGI. V was cut by 7 bases and J by 0 bases, with 16 bases left in between. This CDR3 is 15 amino acids long. The CDR3, as DNA: TGTGCCAGCATACGAGGAGGGGATATCTCCTACGAGCAGTACTTC. Encoded protein: CASIRGGDISYEQYF.

The genes are TRBV25-1 and TRBJ1-2; tentatively, D is TRBD1 (6 bases). V was clipped by 3 bases and J by 5 bases, with 22 bases between them. The CDR3 spans 17 residues. Germline V gene lookup returns CDR1 MGHDK and CDR2 SYGVNS. The CDR3 reads CASSDSPGQLKGYGYTF. The DNA of the CDR3 is TGTGCCAGCAGTGATAGTCCGGGACAACTCAAGGGGTATGGCTACACCTTC.